This passage covers 13 T cell receptor beta chains from one sample sequenced in a study of beta chain features in type 1 diabetes. The study reverse transcribed the entire isolated RNA, so it sequenced expressed TCRB transcripts. Measured with immunoSEQ multiplex PCR; TCRdb has only the in-frame clones, and not every one. The repertoire has 200,000 to 250,000 clones, over 65% of them found once; the top ten carry about 0.05%. The sample consisted of naive CD4+ T cells from blood. The source of these receptors is a man aged 25-45 years in good health.

Concerning this clone itself: This specimen includes other DNA sequences encoding the same CDR3. This chain joins TRBV30 and TRBJ2-7; D remains unclear. Looked up from germline, CDR1 is GTSNPN and CDR2 is SVGIG (reference sequence). V was shortened by 0 bases and J by 6 bases, with 6 bases between the two germline ends. This CDR3 has 11 residues. The CDR3 loop reads CAWSVRSEQYF. The CDR3 nucleotides are TGTGCCTGGAGTGTCAGGAGCGAGCAGTACTTC.

The chain couples TRBV5-1 to TRBJ2-2, with D possibly TRBD1 on 5 matching bases. The V gene's germline CDR1 is SGHRS and CDR2 YFSETQ. The CDR3 runs 15 residues. V was pared by 0 bases and J by 0 bases, with 6 bases between. The CDR3 DNA follows: TGCGCCAGCAGCTTGGAGGGGCCGAACACCGGGGAGCTGTTTTTT. Protein sequence: CASSLEGPNTGELFF.

The chain links TRBV5-1 to TRBJ2-7; TRBD2 aligns across 15 bases. This CDR3 spans 15 amino acids. CDR1 SGHRS and CDR2 YFSETQ come from the germline V gene. The V gene end was trimmed by 3 bases and the J gene end by 7 bases; junction bases not matched to a gene: 5. CDR3 sequence: CASSSPGLAGGEQYF. The CDR3 DNA follows: TGCGCCAGCAGCTCACCGGGACTAGCGGGAGGAGAGCAGTACTTC. Drawing the rest from reference TRBV5-1 and TRBJ2-7, the complete variable domain is KAGVTQTPRYLIKTRGQQVTLSCSPISGHRSVSWYQQTPGQGLQFLFEYFSETQRNKGNFPGRFSGRQFSNSRSEMNVSTLELGDSALYLCASSSPGLAGGEQYFGPGTRLTVT.

The chain carries TRBV4-3 and TRBJ2-1, with a possible D match to TRBD2 (5 bases). The CDR3 loop spans 15 amino acids. Germline V gene sequence: CDR1 LGHNA, CDR2 YSLEER. Trimming cost V 4 bases and J 7 bases, with 17 bases left between them. The CDR3 DNA follows: TGCGCCAGCAGCCTGATGCTGGCCGGGGAGAATGAGCAGTTCTTC. Protein: CASSLMLAGENEQFF.

This chain links TRBV29-1 with TRBJ2-3; tentatively, D is TRBD1 (6 bases). V lost 4 bases to trimming and J lost 0 bases, with 11 bases between them. This CDR3 spans 14 amino acids. Germline CDR1 reads SQVTM; CDR2 reads ANQGSEA. This CDR3 reads CSVGGPISTDTQYF. The CDR3 DNA sequence: TGCAGCGTTGGGGGGCCGATTAGCACAGATACGCAGTATTTT.

V is TRBV15 and J is TRBJ2-1, with TRBD2 identical over 9 bases. CDR3 size: 16 residues. The germline V gene encodes CDR1 LNHNV and CDR2 YYDKDF (reference sequence). V lost 5 bases, J lost 5 bases, and 10 bases stayed unmatched. DNA of the CDR3: TGTGCCACCAGCTCCGACGAGCGGGGGGCCCACAATGAGCAGTTCTTC. This gives the protein CATSSDERGAHNEQFF. The full variable domain, with the rest looked up from reference TRBV15 and TRBJ2-1, is DAMVIQNPRYQVTQFGKPVTLSCSQTLNHNVMYWYQQKSSQAPKLLFHYYDKDFNNEADTPDNFQSRRPNTSFCFLDIRSPGLGDTAMYLCATSSDERGAHNEQFFGPGTRLTVL.

The chain employs TRBV25-1 and TRBJ1-2, with D maybe TRBD1 (5 bases). Germline V gene sequence: CDR1 MGHDK, CDR2 SYGVNS. The CDR3 consists of 13 residues. The V end was cut by 4 bases, the J end by 3 bases, with 9 bases between. CDR3 bases: TGTGCCAGCAGTGGGGACTTCTACTATGGCTACACCTTC. Translated, it gives CASSGDFYYGYTF.

This clone was observed a handful of times. The rearrangement uses TRBV29-1 and TRBJ2-3, with TRBD1 as a possible D gene (6 bases). This CDR3 has 11 amino acids. Germline loops: CDR1 SQVTM, CDR2 ANQGSEA. Trimming shortened V by 6 bases and J by 3 bases, and 7 bases separated the two germline ends. The CDR3 sequence is CSVTGTDTQYF. The DNA for the CDR3 is TGCAGCGTGACAGGAACAGATACGCAGTATTTT.

This clone has only a few counts. Other nucleotide sequences from this sample produce the same CDR3. The chain has TRBV9 and TRBJ2-1; D might be TRBD2 (5 bases). Trimming shortened V by 2 bases and J by 0 bases, and 9 bases separated the two germline ends. The V gene's germline CDR1 is SGDLS and CDR2 YYNGEE. CDR3 length: 15 amino acids. CDR3 sequence: CASSVIGSSYNEQFF. Here the CDR3 DNA reads TGTGCCAGCAGCGTCATAGGGAGCTCCTACAATGAGCAGTTCTTC. The full variable domain, in which reference TRBV9 and TRBJ2-1 provide the parts outside the CDR3, is DSGVTQTPKHLITATGQRVTLRCSPRSGDLSVYWYQQSLDQGLQFLIQYYNGEERAKGNILERFSAQQFPDLHSELNLSSLELGDSALYFCASSVIGSSYNEQFFGPGTRLTVL.

This rearrangement joins TRBV20-1 to TRBJ2-4; D is ambiguous. The germline gives CDR1 DFQATT, CDR2 SNEGSKA (reference sequence). The CDR3 totals 11 residues. Trimming took off 1 base at V and 6 bases at J, with 4 bases between the two ends. As DNA, the CDR3 is TGCAGTGCTAGAGGGGGAAACATTCAGTACTTC. This sequence encodes CSARGGNIQYF.

The sample holds one count of this clone. The chain employs TRBV6-6 and TRBJ2-1; either TRBD1 or TRBD2 may supply D (5 bases each). The CDR3 is made up of 16 amino acids. With 2 bases removed from V and 2 bases from J, the gap between germline ends came to 13 bases. Germline V CDR1 and CDR2: MNHNY, SVGAGI (reference sequence). The CDR3 loop reads CASSYPRGDPYNEQFF. CDR3 DNA: TGTGCCAGCAGTTACCCCCGAGGGGACCCCTACAATGAGCAGTTCTTC.

The chain recombines TRBV7-9 with TRBJ2-5; possibly TRBD2 for D (6 bases). V was clipped by 5 bases and J by 2 bases, with 18 bases between them. This CDR3 region has 16 residues. Germline V CDR1 and CDR2: SEHNR, FQNEAQ (reference sequence). The DNA for the CDR3 is TGTGCCAGCAGCCCCCGTCGGGGGTTCAGTCAAGAGACCCAGTACTTC. This codes for CASSPRRGFSQETQYF.

The chain carries TRBV7-9 and TRBJ2-1, with TRBD1 as a possible D gene (5 bases). Trimming removed 3 bases from V and 2 bases from J, with 8 bases in between. CDR3 length: 14 residues. CDR1 and CDR2 from the germline V gene are SEHNR and FQNEAQ (reference sequence). CDR3 protein: CASSFLTAYNEQFF. The CDR3, as DNA: TGTGCCAGCAGCTTTCTGACAGCCTACAATGAGCAGTTCTTC.